A selection of T cell receptor beta chains follows, all from one sample in a study of CD8+CD57+ T cells in acquired aplastic anemia. TCRdb re-analysed the reads in MiXCR, keeping a single row per CDR3 protein. The repertoire holds some 200,000 distinct CDR3 sequences, with under 55% as singletons. Sequencing was carried out using sorted CD4+, CD8+, or CD8+CD57+ T cells (not recorded which) from PBMCs. The receptors originated from a human donor with aplastic anemia. CDR3s include the opening cysteine and the closing phenylalanine or tryptophan.

V | length | CDR3
TRBV7-2 | 13 | CASLTSGSNEQFF
TRBV4-1 | 15 | CASSQPGTSHNEQFF
TRBV9 | 14 | CASSDPQEGTEAFF
TRBV9 | 13 | CASSVAAANEQFF
TRBV30 | 16 | CAWSLPYSGYQETQYF
TRBV5-1 | 14 | CASSLGTLGGELFF
TRBV6-6 | 16 | CASSFVIGRNNYGYTF
TRBV19 | 13 | CASTGRSSYEQYF
TRBV7-2 | 14 | CASSYAPGIWEQYF
TRBV14 | 19 | CASSHMIGEIGLAKNIQYF
TRBV9 | 15 | CASSLVQPSTDTQYF
TRBV2 | 13 | CASSRGLGETQYF
TRBV2 | 14 | CASIDRQFNEELFF
TRBV27 | 13 | CASSLTGVETQYF
TRBV2 | 10 | CASRPDGQYF
TRBV15 | 12 | CATSRAGETQYF
TRBV7-2 | 13 | CASSLAGSGGQYF
TRBV5-8 | 15 | CASSLAGGRRDTQYF
TRBV11-3 | 13 | CASSLSPGAEAFF
TRBV10-3 | 14 | CAISESSLTDTQYF
TRBV7-8 | 16 | CASSQTLPGLTGEQYF
TRBV6-5 | 15 | CASSYIADTRETQYF
TRBV19 | 13 | CASSIGVTDTQYF
TRBV12-3/TRBV12-4 | 12 | CASQDSYNEQFF
TRBV5-8 | 14 | CASSSRTNNSPLHF
TRBV15 | 13 | CATSRASHETQYF
TRBV7-8 | 14 | CASSSTGGQDTQYF
TRBV2 | 13 | CASSGDTNEKLFF
TRBV12-3/TRBV12-4 | 15 | CASSPTGNPLYGYTF
TRBV4-2 | 16 | CASSQVAEQGRGGQYF
TRBV20-1 | 12 | CSAPGITDTQYF
TRBV19 | 15 | CASSTRDTSGNTIYF
TRBV19 | 14 | CASSRLAGVVTQYF
TRBV20-1 | 11 | CSASSLTEQYF
TRBV20-1 | 14 | CSAETGAKGSPLHF
TRBV28 | 15 | CASSESTYPTDTQYF
TRBV10-3 | 13 | CAISERKGSEAFF
TRBV12-3/TRBV12-4 | 12 | CASSLSSAPQHF
TRBV3-1 | 16 | CASSQGLGGHTDTQYF
TRBV5-1 | 17 | CASSLASGTDGTDTQYF
TRBV19 | 13 | CASSRRLGDTQYF
TRBV3-1 | 15 | CASSQESRGARGYTF
TRBV5-5 | 15 | CASNQGGSMNAEAFF
TRBV7-9 | 16 | CASRRGQYSGANVLTF
TRBV20-1 | 12 | CSGLRGTDTQYF
TRBV6-5 | 13 | CASSYQERREQFF
TRBV5-1 | 12 | CASTGLGGDYTF
TRBV2 | 14 | CASRTGSVTETQYF
TRBV19 | 15 | CASSQQGGGSYEQYF
TRBV5-1 | 14 | CASSLGSESYEQYF
TRBV6-6 | 13 | CASTYRGDYEQYF
TRBV29-1 | 12 | CSVFGTRETQYF
TRBV12-3/TRBV12-4 | 15 | CASTEGQFSNQPQHF